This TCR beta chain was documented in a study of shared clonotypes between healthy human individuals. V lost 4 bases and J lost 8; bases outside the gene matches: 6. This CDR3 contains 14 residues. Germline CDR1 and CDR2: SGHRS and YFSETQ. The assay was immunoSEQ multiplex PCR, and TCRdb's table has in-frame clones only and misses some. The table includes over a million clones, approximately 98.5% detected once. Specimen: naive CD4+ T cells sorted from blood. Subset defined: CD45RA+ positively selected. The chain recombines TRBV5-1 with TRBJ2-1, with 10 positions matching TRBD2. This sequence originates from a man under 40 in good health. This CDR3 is CASSSGRDGHEQFF. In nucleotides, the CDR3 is TGCGCCAGCAGCAGCGGGAGGGATGGCCATGAGCAGTTCTTC. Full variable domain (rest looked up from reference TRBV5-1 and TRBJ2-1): KAGVTQTPRYLIKTRGQQVTLSCSPISGHRSVSWYQQTPGQGLQFLFEYFSETQRNKGNFPGRFSGRQFSNSRSEMNVSTLELGDSALYLCASSSGRDGHEQFFGPGTRLTVL.